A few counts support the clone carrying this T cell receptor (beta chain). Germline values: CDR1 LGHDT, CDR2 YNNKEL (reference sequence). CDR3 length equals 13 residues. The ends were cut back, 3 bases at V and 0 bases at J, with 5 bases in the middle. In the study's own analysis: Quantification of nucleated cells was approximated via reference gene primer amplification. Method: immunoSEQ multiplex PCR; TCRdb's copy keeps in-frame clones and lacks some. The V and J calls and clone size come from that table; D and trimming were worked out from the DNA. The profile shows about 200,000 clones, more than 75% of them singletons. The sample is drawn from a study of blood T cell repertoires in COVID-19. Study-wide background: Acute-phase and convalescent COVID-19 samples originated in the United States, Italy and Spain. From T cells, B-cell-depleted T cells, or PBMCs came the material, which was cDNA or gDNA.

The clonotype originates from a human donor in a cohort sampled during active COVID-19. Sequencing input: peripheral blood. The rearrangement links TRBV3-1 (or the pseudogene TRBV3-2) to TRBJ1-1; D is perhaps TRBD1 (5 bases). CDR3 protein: CASSQGLNTEAFF. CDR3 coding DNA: TGTGCCAGCAGCCAGGGGCTGAACACTGAAGCTTTCTTT.